This is a list of T cell receptor beta chains from one sample in a study of control samples from healthy donors and cancer patients. TCRdb keeps only in-frame clones here, not all; method: immunoSEQ multiplex PCR. The table records under 100,000 clones, approximately 88% of them present only once. Sequences were obtained from PBMCs. The origin of the receptors is a woman aged 45-60 years with colorectal cancer. The CDR3 runs from the conserved cysteine through the conserved F or W. D genes are given only for firm matches. Only part of the rows carry a size: once, few, many, or a class if the clone is expanded.

TGTGCCAGCACCTCCGCAGGGGCGGGGACCGGGGAGCTGTTTTTT,CASTSAGAGTGELFF,15,TRBJ2-2,-,TRBV3-1/TRBV3-2,-
TGTGCCAGCAGGCAAACAGGGGAAAGAAACTATGGCTACACCTTC,CASRQTGERNYGYTF,15,TRBJ1-2,TRBD1,TRBV5-6,-
TGCGCCAGCAGCCAAGCCACGCACGGTAACTATGGCTACACCTTC,CASSQATHGNYGYTF,15,TRBJ1-2,-,TRBV4-3,-
TGTGCCAGCAGCCCGGTGTTTGGGGAAGAGACCCAGTACTTC,CASSPVFGEETQYF,14,TRBJ2-5,-,TRBV5-5,-
TGTGCCAGCAGCCCCAAAAGCCGGGATCAGCCCCAGCATTTT,CASSPKSRDQPQHF,14,TRBJ1-5,-,TRBV3-1/TRBV3-2,-
TGTGCCAGCAGACCGCGGGGAACTGAAGCTTTCTTT,CASRPRGTEAFF,12,TRBJ1-1,-,TRBV3-1/TRBV3-2,-
TGTGCCAGCAGCTCACAGACAGGGGAGGAGACCCAGTACTTC,CASSSQTGEETQYF,14,TRBJ2-5,TRBD1,TRBV7-2,-
TGCGCCAGCAGCGGCGGGACGCCGGCCTCTGGAAACACCATATATTTT,CASSGGTPASGNTIYF,16,TRBJ1-3,-,TRBV4-3,-
TGCGCCAGCAGCTTCGACAGGGAGTCGGGCTCACCCCTCCACTTT,CASSFDRESGSPLHF,15,TRBJ1-6,TRBD1,TRBV5-1,-
TGTGCCAGCAGTTTATTTTTTCTGGGGCAGAACAATCAGCCCCAGCATTTT,CASSLFFLGQNNQPQHF,17,TRBJ1-5,-,TRBV27,-
TGTGCCAGCACCACGGGACTCCTAAACACCGGGGAGCTGTTTTTT,CASTTGLLNTGELFF,15,TRBJ2-2,-,TRBV3-1/TRBV3-2,-
TGTGCCAGCACCCTACGGGCCGGGGGCGCGAATGGCTACACCTTC,CASTLRAGGANGYTF,15,TRBJ1-2,-,TRBV6-5,-
TGTGCCAGCACCCTGGACAGGGGAGGTCAGCCCCAGCATTTT,CASTLDRGGQPQHF,14,TRBJ1-5,TRBD1,TRBV28,-
TGTGCCTGGACCCCAACGGGGGGTTTATATGAAAAACTGTTTTTT,CAWTPTGGLYEKLFF,15,TRBJ1-4,-,TRBV30,once
TGTGCCAGCTCACCATCCCAGGGGGCGGATACGCAGTATTTT,CASSPSQGADTQYF,14,TRBJ2-3,TRBD1,TRBV18,-
TGTGCCAGCAGCTTAGTCCGGGACAGATACACCGGGGAGCTGTTTTTT,CASSLVRDRYTGELFF,16,TRBJ2-2,TRBD1,TRBV7-9,-
TGTGCCAGCAGTTTTGGCTTTAGCACAGATACGCAGTATTTT,CASSFGFSTDTQYF,14,TRBJ2-3,-,TRBV6-6,-
TGCGCCAGCAGCCAAGATGCAACGGGGGCCTTAAAAGGCTACACCTTC,CASSQDATGALKGYTF,16,TRBJ1-2,-,TRBV4-3,-
TGTGCCAGCAGCCGGACCGACAGGGGGACTGAAGCTTTCTTT,CASSRTDRGTEAFF,14,TRBJ1-1,TRBD1,TRBV3-1/TRBV3-2,few
TGTGCCAGCAGCTCTCGAACTGGGAACAATGAGCAGTTCTTC,CASSSRTGNNEQFF,14,TRBJ2-1,-,TRBV6-5,-
TGTGCCAGTAGTCCGGGGGGAGAGACCCAGTACTTC,CASSPGGETQYF,12,TRBJ2-5,TRBD2,TRBV19,-
TGCGCCAGCAGTGAGGGGACACTAGGGGATACGCAGTATTTT,CASSEGTLGDTQYF,14,TRBJ2-3,-,TRBV10-1,-
TGTGCCAGCAGCAAGACTAGAAATGAGCAGTTCTTC,CASSKTRNEQFF,12,TRBJ2-1,-,TRBV13,-
TGTGCCAGTAGTATCCGCGGGGGCCCAGATACGCAGTATTTT,CASSIRGGPDTQYF,14,TRBJ2-3,-,TRBV19,once
TGCGCCAGCAGCGCCGTCAGGGGGGGCTACACCTTC,CASSAVRGGYTF,12,TRBJ1-2,TRBD1,TRBV5-1,-
TGTGCCATCAGAAGGGGGTTTGAGACTGAAGCTTTCTTT,CAIRRGFETEAFF,13,TRBJ1-1,-,TRBV10-3,-
TGTGCCAGCAGCCTGGTGGTCGGGGAGCTGTTTTTT,CASSLVVGELFF,12,TRBJ2-2,-,TRBV5-6,-
TGCGCCAGCAGCCAAGAAACAGGATATAATTCACCCCTCCACTTT,CASSQETGYNSPLHF,15,TRBJ1-6,-,TRBV4-3,-
TGTGCCATCAGAGACGATCCTAGCGGGGGACACCAAGAGACCCAGTACTTC,CAIRDDPSGGHQETQYF,17,TRBJ2-5,TRBD2,TRBV10-3,-
TGTGCCAGCAGCGAAGATGGAGATAGCTATGGCTACACCTTC,CASSEDGDSYGYTF,14,TRBJ1-2,-,TRBV6-2/TRBV6-3,-
TGTGCCAGCAGCTTAGCGGCGATGGGAGCCGGGGAGCTGTTTTTT,CASSLAAMGAGELFF,15,TRBJ2-2,-,TRBV7-2,-
TGTGCCAGCAGTGAATACCTACCGGGACAGGGTATCCACAATGAGCAGTTCTTC,CASSEYLPGQGIHNEQFF,18,TRBJ2-1,TRBD1,TRBV25-1,-
TGTGCCACCAGTGCCCTGAACCAGGGGTCCTACAATGAGCAGTTCTTC,CATSALNQGSYNEQFF,16,TRBJ2-1,-,TRBV24-1,-
TGTGCCAGCAGCCTCGACTCCGGGACAGGGTGGAAAAGGGCCAACGTCCTGACTTTC,CASSLDSGTGWKRANVLTF,19,TRBJ2-6,TRBD1,TRBV27,-
TGTGCCAGCAGCTTGGCCGCGCTGTCGCTCTACAATGAGCAGTTCTTC,CASSLAALSLYNEQFF,16,TRBJ2-1,-,TRBV5-5,-
TGTGCCAGCACGAAGGGGGGTGCTTATAATTCACCCCTCCACTTT,CASTKGGAYNSPLHF,15,TRBJ1-6,-,TRBV6-5,-
TGTGCCAGTAGTATACCGGGGAGGGCAGGGCAAGAGACCCAGTACTTC,CASSIPGRAGQETQYF,16,TRBJ2-5,TRBD2,TRBV19,-